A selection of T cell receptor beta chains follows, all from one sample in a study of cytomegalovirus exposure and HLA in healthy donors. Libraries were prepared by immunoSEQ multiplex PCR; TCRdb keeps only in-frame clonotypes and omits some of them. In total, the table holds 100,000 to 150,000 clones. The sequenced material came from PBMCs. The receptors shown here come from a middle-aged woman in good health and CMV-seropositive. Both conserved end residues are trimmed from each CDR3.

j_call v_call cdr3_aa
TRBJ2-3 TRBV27 ASSSVAGGTSSTDTQY
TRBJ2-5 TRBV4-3 ASSQGTSGSQETQY
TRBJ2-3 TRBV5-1 ASSTGQHTDTQY
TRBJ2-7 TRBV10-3 AISDLRGSYEQY
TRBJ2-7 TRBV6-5 ASSYSQSGGEQY
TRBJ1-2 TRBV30 AWSRDSNYGYT
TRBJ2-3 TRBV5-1 ASSLLAGGPGDTQY
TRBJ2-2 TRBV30 AWGTGATGELF
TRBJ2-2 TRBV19 ASSRQGATTGELF
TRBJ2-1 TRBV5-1 ASNNPSGSYTYNEQF
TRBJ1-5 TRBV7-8 ASSGTGDQPQH
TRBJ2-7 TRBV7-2 ASSGGLAVYEQY
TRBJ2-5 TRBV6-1 ASSEVRAAETQY
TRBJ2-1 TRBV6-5 ASSYGGGNEQF
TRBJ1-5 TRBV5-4 ASSLTGDSNQPQH
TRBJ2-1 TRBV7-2 ASSTVTSADEQF
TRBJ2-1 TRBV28 ASSLRSAEQF
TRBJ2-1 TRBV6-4 ASSDSTSGWNNEQF
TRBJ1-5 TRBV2 ASSEEASGQPQH